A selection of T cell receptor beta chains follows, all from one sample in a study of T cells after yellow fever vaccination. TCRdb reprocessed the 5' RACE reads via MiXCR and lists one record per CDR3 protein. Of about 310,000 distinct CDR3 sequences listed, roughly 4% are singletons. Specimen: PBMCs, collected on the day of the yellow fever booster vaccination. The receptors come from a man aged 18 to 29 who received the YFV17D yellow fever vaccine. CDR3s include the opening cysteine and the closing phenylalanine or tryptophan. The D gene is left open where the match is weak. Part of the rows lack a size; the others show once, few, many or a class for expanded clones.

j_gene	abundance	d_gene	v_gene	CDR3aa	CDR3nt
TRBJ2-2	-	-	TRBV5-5	CASIYIGASTGELFF	TGTGCCAGCATTTACATCGGGGCTAGCACCGGGGAGCTGTTTTTT
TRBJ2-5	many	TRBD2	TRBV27	CASRTKLAGAPETQYF	TGTGCCAGCAGGACTAAGCTAGCGGGGGCCCCGGAGACCCAGTACTTC
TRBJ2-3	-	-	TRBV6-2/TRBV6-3	CASSYVGRLGGPRTDTQYF	TGTGCCAGCAGTTACGTGGGAAGATTGGGGGGGCCTCGAACAGATACGCAGTATTTT
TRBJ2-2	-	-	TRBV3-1	CASSQGLEAGELFF	TGTGCCAGCAGCCAAGGACTAGAGGCCGGGGAGCTGTTTTTT
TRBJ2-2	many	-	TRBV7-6	CASSLARVGELFF	TGTGCCAGCAGCTTAGCGAGGGTCGGGGAGCTGTTTTTT
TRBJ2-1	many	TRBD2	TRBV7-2	CASSSVTSGGASYNEQFF	TGTGCCAGCAGCTCAGTGACTAGCGGGGGGGCTTCCTACAATGAGCAGTTCTTC
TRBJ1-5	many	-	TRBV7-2	CASSLDHRDQPQHF	TGTGCCAGCAGCTTAGATCACCGAGATCAGCCCCAGCATTTT
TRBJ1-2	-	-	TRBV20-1	CSARDWVARNYGYTF	TGCAGTGCTAGAGATTGGGTGGCCCGTAACTATGGCTACACCTTC
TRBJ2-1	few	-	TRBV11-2	CASSLNGLHNEQFF	TGTGCCAGCAGCTTAAACGGTCTTCACAATGAGCAGTTCTTC
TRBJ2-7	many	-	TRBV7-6	CASSFATGLQYF	TGTGCCAGCAGTTTCGCGACAGGCCTGCAGTACTTC
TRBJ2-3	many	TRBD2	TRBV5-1	CASSETGTTADTQYF	TGCGCCAGCAGCGAAACCGGGACTACCGCAGATACGCAGTATTTT
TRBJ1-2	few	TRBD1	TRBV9	CASSVARDRGLGGYTF	TGTGCCAGCAGCGTAGCCCGGGACAGGGGGCTAGGAGGCTACACCTTC
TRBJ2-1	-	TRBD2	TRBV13	CASSLDDGGAPCEQFF	TGTGCCAGCAGCTTAGATGACGGGGGGGCCCCGTGTGAGCAGTTCTTC
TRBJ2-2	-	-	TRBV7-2	CAGTQTQGGELFF	TGTGCCGGCACACAGACTCAGGGCGGGGAGCTGTTTTTT
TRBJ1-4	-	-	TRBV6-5	CASSYSRTRLNEKLFF	TGTGCCAGCAGTTACTCGCGTACTAGGCTGAATGAAAAACTGTTTTTT
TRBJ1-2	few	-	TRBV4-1	CASSQEGRVASGYTF	TGCGCCAGCAGCCAAGAGGGCAGGGTGGCGAGCGGCTACACCTTC
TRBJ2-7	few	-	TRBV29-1	CSVEYFLSSGEKKAYEQYF	TGCAGCGTTGAATACTTCCTGAGTTCCGGCGAGAAAAAAGCCTACGAGCAGTACTTC
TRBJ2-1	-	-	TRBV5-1	CASSLRGHRGASSYNEQFF	TGCGCCAGCAGCTTGAGGGGTCACCGGGGGGCCAGCTCCTACAATGAGCAGTTCTTC
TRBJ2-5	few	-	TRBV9	CASSKVPFGETQYF	TGTGCCAGCAGCAAGGTGCCATTCGGGGAGACCCAGTACTTC
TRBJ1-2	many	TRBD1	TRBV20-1	CSAPDRDLYGYTF	TGCAGTGCTCCCGACAGGGACCTCTATGGCTACACCTTC
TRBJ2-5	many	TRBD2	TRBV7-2	CASSFPSGGSGETQYF	TGTGCCAGCAGCTTCCCTAGCGGGGGGTCTGGGGAGACCCAGTACTTC
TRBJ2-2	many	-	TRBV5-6	CASSSTIAVNTGELFF	TGTGCCAGCAGCTCGACTATAGCGGTGAACACCGGGGAGCTGTTTTTT
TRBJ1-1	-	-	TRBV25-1	CAAGSTEAFF	TGTGCCGCAGGATCCACTGAAGCTTTCTTT
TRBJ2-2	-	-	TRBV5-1	CASSLGQTPRELFF	TGCGCCAGCAGCTTGGGGCAGACCCCCAGGGAGCTGTTTTTT
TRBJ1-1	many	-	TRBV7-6	CASSPGWGWNTEAFF	TGTGCCAGCAGCCCCGGATGGGGTTGGAACACTGAAGCTTTCTTT
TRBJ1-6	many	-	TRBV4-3	CASSQQGSYNSPLHF	TGCGCCAGCAGCCAACAGGGCTCCTATAATTCACCCCTCCACTTT
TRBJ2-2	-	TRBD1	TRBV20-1	CSAIRGQGAAGELLF	TGCAGTGCTATCAGGGGACAGGGGGCTGCCGGGGAGCTGCTTTTT
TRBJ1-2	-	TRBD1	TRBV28	CASRGQGIYGYTF	TGTGCCAGCAGAGGACAGGGGATCTATGGCTACACCTTC
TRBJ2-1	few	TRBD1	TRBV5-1	CASSLWGGEDRVLFF	TGCGCCAGCAGCTTGTGGGGCGGAGAAGACAGGGTCCTGTTCTTC
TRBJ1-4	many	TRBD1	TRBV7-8	CASRTGVNEKLFF	TGTGCCAGCAGGACAGGGGTTAATGAAAAACTGTTTTTT
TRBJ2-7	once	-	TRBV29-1	CSVVWVDEQYF	TGCAGCGTTGTGTGGGTGGACGAGCAGTACTTC
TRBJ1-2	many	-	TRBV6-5	CASSSTRRGRYGYTF	TGTGCCAGCAGTTCCACCAGAAGGGGCCGCTATGGCTACACCTTC
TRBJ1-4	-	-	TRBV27	CASGPRGKLFF	TGTGCCAGCGGTCCCAGGGGAAAACTGTTTTTT
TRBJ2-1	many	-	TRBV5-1	CASSARGGNEQFF	TGCGCCAGCAGCGCACGTGGGGGGAATGAGCAGTTCTTC
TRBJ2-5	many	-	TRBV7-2	CASSQDSQTQYF	TGTGCCAGCAGCCAGGACAGTCAGACCCAGTACTTC
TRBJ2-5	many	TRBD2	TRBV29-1	CSVEGGRGDQETQYF	TGCAGCGTTGAAGGAGGGCGGGGGGACCAAGAGACCCAGTACTTC